The rows below give T cell receptor beta chains drawn from one sample of a study of T cells in Graves' hyperthyroidism and ophthalmopathy. TCRdb processed the multiplex PCR reads anew with MiXCR; each CDR3 protein has one entry. The sample includes more than 500,000 distinct CDR3 sequences, around 15% of them seen just once. Sequenced: blood. These receptors came from a woman aged 40-49 years with Graves' hyperthyroidism. CDR3s include the opening cysteine and the closing phenylalanine or tryptophan. Fields, in order: V gene, J gene, D gene, clone size, CDR3 DNA, CDR3 protein. D genes are given only for firm matches. Where a row states a size, it is once, few, many or the class of an expanded clone; other rows omit it.

V gene: TRBV20-1; J gene: TRBJ1-1; D gene: .; clone size: many; CDR3 DNA: TGCAGTGCTAGATACGTGAACACTGAAGCTTTCTTT; CDR3 protein: CSARYVNTEAFF
V gene: TRBV20-1; J gene: TRBJ2-1; D gene: .; clone size: .; CDR3 DNA: TGCAGTGCCCCTGCCGGGCTCAATGAGCAGTTCTTC; CDR3 protein: CSAPAGLNEQFF
V gene: TRBV5-1; J gene: TRBJ2-7; D gene: .; clone size: many; CDR3 DNA: TGCGCCAGCAGCTTGGACGGGACATCCTACGAGCAGTACTTC; CDR3 protein: CASSLDGTSYEQYF
V gene: TRBV6-5; J gene: TRBJ2-3; D gene: TRBD2; clone size: many; CDR3 DNA: TGTGCCAGCAGTTACTTAGGGCCTAGCGGTAGCACAGATACGCAGTATTTT; CDR3 protein: CASSYLGPSGSTDTQYF
V gene: TRBV19; J gene: TRBJ2-1; D gene: .; clone size: .; CDR3 DNA: TGTGCCAGTCACAAGACGGGACCTATCAATGAGCAGTTCTTC; CDR3 protein: CASHKTGPINEQFF
V gene: TRBV6-1; J gene: TRBJ1-5; D gene: TRBD1; clone size: few; CDR3 DNA: TGTGCCAGCAAGCAGGACAGGGGAAATCAGCCCCAGCATTTT; CDR3 protein: CASKQDRGNQPQHF
V gene: TRBV7-3; J gene: TRBJ2-7; D gene: .; clone size: many; CDR3 DNA: TGTGCCAGCAGCTTAACAGGTGGAGCCTACGAGCAGTACTTC; CDR3 protein: CASSLTGGAYEQYF
V gene: TRBV4-2; J gene: TRBJ2-7; D gene: TRBD2; clone size: .; CDR3 DNA: TGTGCCAGCAGCGCCCGGACTAGCGAAACCTACGAGCAGTACTTC; CDR3 protein: CASSARTSETYEQYF
V gene: TRBV2; J gene: TRBJ2-5; D gene: .; clone size: many; CDR3 DNA: TGTGCCAGCAGTTGGACAGAAAAGACCCAGTACTTC; CDR3 protein: CASSWTEKTQYF
V gene: TRBV25-1; J gene: TRBJ2-7; D gene: TRBD1; clone size: few; CDR3 DNA: TGTGCCAGCAGTGAATCACAGGGGCTTGGGGTCGAGCAGTACTTC; CDR3 protein: CASSESQGLGVEQYF
V gene: TRBV28; J gene: TRBJ2-1; D gene: TRBD2; clone size: many; CDR3 DNA: TGTGTCAGCACCAGCGGGAGCTCCTACAATGAGCAGTTCTTC; CDR3 protein: CVSTSGSSYNEQFF
V gene: TRBV3-1; J gene: TRBJ2-3; D gene: TRBD2; clone size: many; CDR3 DNA: TGTGCCAGCAGCCGTAGCGGGAGTGACACAGATACGCAGTATTTT; CDR3 protein: CASSRSGSDTDTQYF
V gene: TRBV5-1; J gene: TRBJ2-2; D gene: .; clone size: many; CDR3 DNA: TGCGCCAGCAGCTTGGTGTTAGGGGACACCGGGGAGCTGTTTTTT; CDR3 protein: CASSLVLGDTGELFF